This T cell receptor beta chain was sequenced for a study of cytomegalovirus exposure and HLA in healthy donors. Overall study: Unique TCR beta sequences numbering approximately 120 million came from 150 million to 200 million T cells in an earlier analysis.

Overall study results and limits: The study designated fewer than 200 TCR beta chains cytomegalovirus-associated. Through in vitro validation, a few CMV-associated chains were shown to be specific for CMV antigens.

CDR3 length: 16 residues. Unmatched junction bases numbered 7, after V lost 0 bases and J lost 4 bases. CDR1 SGDLS and CDR2 YYNGEE come from the germline V gene. With respect to this clone: Its specificity is not known.

13 Jbeta primers and 60 Vbeta primers were used for the PCR. Only in-frame clones appear in the TCRdb table, and some are missing; sequencing was by immunoSEQ multiplex PCR. There are 200,000 or so clones in the sample; 78% occur only once, and under 7% lies in the top ten. The sample was PBMCs. The source of this sequence is a woman aged 25 to 39 in good health and CMV-seropositive. This chain joins TRBV9 and TRBJ2-3; 8 bases match TRBD2. For the CDR3, the DNA is TGTGCCAGCAGCGTAGGAAATAGCGGGGCATCAGATACGCAGTATTTT. This codes for CASSVGNSGASDTQYF.